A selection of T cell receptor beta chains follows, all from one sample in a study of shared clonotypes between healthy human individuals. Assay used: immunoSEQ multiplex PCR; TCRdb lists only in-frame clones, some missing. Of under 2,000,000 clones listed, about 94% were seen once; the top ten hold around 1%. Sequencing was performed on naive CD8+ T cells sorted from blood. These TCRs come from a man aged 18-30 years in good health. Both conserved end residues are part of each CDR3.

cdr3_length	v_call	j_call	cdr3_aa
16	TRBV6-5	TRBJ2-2	CASSYSHTGSPGELFF
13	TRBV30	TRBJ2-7	CAWSVATSSEQYF
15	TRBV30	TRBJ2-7	CAWSVPETGGHEQYF
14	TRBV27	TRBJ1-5	CASSTGGGNQPQHF
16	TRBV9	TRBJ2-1	CASSVARDRPANEQFF
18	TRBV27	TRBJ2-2	CASSLFETSGVATGELFF
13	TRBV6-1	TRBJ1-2	CASRMDLSYGYTF
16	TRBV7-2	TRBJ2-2	CASNQRGTLNTGELFF
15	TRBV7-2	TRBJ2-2	CASSRTSGNTGELFF
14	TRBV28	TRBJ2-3	CASSLRLNLDTQYF
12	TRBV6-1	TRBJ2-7	CASRPASYEQYF
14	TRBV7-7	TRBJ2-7	CASSRSVDNGLQYF
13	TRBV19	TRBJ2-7	CASKARGSYEQYF
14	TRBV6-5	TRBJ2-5	CASSYQTEEETQYF
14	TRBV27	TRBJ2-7	CASSLGGPSYEQYF
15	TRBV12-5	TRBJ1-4	CASGLRGQANEKLFF
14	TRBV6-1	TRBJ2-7	CASSGGTGTYEQYF
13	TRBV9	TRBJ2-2	CASSYREDGELFF
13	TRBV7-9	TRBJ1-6	CASRGQNNSPLHF
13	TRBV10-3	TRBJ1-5	CAISDPGNQPQHF
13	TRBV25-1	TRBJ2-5	CASSDHYQETQYF
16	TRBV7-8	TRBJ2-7	CASSLGLVGGSYEQYF
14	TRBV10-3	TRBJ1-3	CAISDDNSGNTIYF
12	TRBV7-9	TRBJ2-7	CASSGGAYEQYF
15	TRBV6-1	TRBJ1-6	CASSPPAGRNSPLHF
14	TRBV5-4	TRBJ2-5	CASSLGQHQETQYF
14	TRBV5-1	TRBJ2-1	CATQAGGSYNEQFF
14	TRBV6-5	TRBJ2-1	CASSESQGYNEQFF
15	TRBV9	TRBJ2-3	CASSVNSGGSDTQYF
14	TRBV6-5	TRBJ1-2	CASSYQDGVGGYTF
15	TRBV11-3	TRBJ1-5	CASSLGDRSNQPQHF
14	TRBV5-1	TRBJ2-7	CASSLEASAYEQYF